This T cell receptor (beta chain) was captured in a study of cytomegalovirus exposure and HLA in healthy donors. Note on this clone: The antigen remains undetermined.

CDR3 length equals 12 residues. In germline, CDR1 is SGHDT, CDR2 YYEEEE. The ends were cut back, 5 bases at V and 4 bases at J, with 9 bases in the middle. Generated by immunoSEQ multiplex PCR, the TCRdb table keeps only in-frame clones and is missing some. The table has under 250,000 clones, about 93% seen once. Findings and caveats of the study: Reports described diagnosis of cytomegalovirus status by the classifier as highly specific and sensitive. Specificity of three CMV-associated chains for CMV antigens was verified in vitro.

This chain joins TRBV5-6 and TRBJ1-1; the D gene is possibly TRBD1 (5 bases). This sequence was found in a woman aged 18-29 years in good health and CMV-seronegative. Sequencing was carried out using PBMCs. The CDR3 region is CASRAGGTEAFF. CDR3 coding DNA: TGTGCCAGCAGGGCCGGGGGCACTGAAGCTTTCTTT.